Listed below are T cell receptor beta chains from one sample, sequenced in a study of blood T cell repertoires in COVID-19. Assay used: immunoSEQ multiplex PCR; TCRdb lists only in-frame clones, some missing. The sample includes 250,000 to 350,000 clones, roughly 90% seen only once; the top ten take just under 9.5%. The sample was peripheral blood. All receptors derive from a man between 18 and 35 years old with active or convalescent COVID-19. The CDR3 runs from the conserved cysteine through the conserved F or W. Fields, in order: J gene, V gene, CDR3 protein.

TRBJ1-1 | TRBV6-2/TRBV6-3 | CASSWSREVALTEAFF
TRBJ1-2 | TRBV2 | CASSEPGGYTF
TRBJ1-2 | TRBV2 | CASTDRSRGYTF
TRBJ1-1 | TRBV12-3/TRBV12-4 | CASWDRGTEAFF
TRBJ2-2 | TRBV5-1 | CASSTGTSGGAIGELFF
TRBJ1-5 | TRBV5-8 | CASSRTGNSNQPQHF
TRBJ2-3 | TRBV4-2 | CASKYGDTQYF
TRBJ2-7 | TRBV9 | CASSVGVTGHPYEQYF
TRBJ2-3 | TRBV7-6 | CASSLRPNRGSTDTQYF
TRBJ2-7 | TRBV9 | CASSVEQGPYEQYF
TRBJ1-1 | TRBV5-1 | CASSLRQGNTEAFF
TRBJ1-2 | TRBV7-9 | CASSLGFNSNYGYTF
TRBJ1-2 | TRBV3-1/TRBV3-2 | CASSHHRDRGVSGYTF
TRBJ2-1 | TRBV2 | CASTVTNRGNEQFF
TRBJ2-2 | TRBV7-9 | CAIDTGELFF
TRBJ1-6 | TRBV19 | CASSHGRNNSPLHF
TRBJ1-1 | TRBV2 | CATSTGPRTEAFF
TRBJ2-1 | TRBV6-5 | CAIPWVEFPGEQFF
TRBJ2-5 | TRBV25-1 | CASSDTRTSGGRETQYF
TRBJ1-1 | TRBV2 | CASSGDGGLEAFF
TRBJ1-2 | TRBV12-3/TRBV12-4 | CASSLTGSYGYTF
TRBJ1-1 | TRBV13 | CASSLVTGPPNTEAFF
TRBJ1-1 | TRBV2 | CASFDRLVGNTEAFF
TRBJ1-6 | TRBV4-1 | CASSQDGFSYNSPLHF
TRBJ1-2 | TRBV18 | CASSRTGQTYGYTF
TRBJ2-2 | TRBV4-3 | CASSPRLAGPPGELFF
TRBJ2-1 | TRBV13 | CASSLVRYEGYNEQFF
TRBJ2-3 | TRBV9 | CASSAANRGRADTQYF
TRBJ1-5 | TRBV4-3 | CASSLTEGDQSQHF
TRBJ1-2 | TRBV2 | CASSQETANYGYTF
TRBJ2-5 | TRBV13 | CASSLRDSEAQYF
TRBJ1-2 | TRBV20-1 | CSALGGVGYTF
TRBJ1-1 | TRBV3-1/TRBV3-2 | CASSQGTPGYTEAFF
TRBJ2-7 | TRBV19 | CASNQGMASYEQYF
TRBJ1-6 | TRBV10-3 | CAISESKWGQGSRNSPLHF
TRBJ2-5 | TRBV4-1 | CASSQAGGRETQYF
TRBJ2-3 | TRBV15 | CATSRDRWGEDTDTQYF
TRBJ1-2 | TRBV19 | CASSTGPNYGYTF
TRBJ1-2 | TRBV7-9 | CASSLGGSYGYTF
TRBJ1-2 | TRBV7-9 | CASSLVDRPSGYGYTF